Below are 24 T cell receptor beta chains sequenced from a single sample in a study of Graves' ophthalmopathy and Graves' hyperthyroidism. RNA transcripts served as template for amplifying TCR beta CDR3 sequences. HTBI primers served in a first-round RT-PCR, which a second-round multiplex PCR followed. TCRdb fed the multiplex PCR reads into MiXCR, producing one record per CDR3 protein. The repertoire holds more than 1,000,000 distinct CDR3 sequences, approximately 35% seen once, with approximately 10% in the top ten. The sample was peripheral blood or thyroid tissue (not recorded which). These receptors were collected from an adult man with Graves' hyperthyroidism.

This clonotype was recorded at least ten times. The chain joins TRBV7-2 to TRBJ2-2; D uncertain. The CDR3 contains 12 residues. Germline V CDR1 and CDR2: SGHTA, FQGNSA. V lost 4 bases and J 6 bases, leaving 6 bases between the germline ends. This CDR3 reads CASSYQAGELFF. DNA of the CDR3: TGTGCCAGCAGCTACCAGGCCGGGGAGCTGTTTTTT.

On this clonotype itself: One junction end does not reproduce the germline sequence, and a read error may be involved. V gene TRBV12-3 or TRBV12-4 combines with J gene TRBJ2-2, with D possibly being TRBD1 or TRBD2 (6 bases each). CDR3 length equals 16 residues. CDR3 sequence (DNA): TGTGCCAGCAGTTTATTCGCAGGGGAAAACACCGGGGGGCTGTTTTTT. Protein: CASSLFAGENTGGLFF.

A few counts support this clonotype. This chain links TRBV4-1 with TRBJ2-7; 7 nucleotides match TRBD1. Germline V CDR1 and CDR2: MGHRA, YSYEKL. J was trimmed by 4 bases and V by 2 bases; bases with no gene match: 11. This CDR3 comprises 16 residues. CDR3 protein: CASSQNTGAWSYEQYF. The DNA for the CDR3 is TGCGCCAGCAGCCAAAACACAGGGGCTTGGTCGTACGAGCAGTACTTC.

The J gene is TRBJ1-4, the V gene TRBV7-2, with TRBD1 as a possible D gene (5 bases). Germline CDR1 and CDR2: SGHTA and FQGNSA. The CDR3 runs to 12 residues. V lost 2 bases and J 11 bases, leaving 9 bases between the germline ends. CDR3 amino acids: CASSLNGGKLFF. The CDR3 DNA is TGTGCCAGCAGCTTAAACGGGGGTAAACTGTTTTTT.

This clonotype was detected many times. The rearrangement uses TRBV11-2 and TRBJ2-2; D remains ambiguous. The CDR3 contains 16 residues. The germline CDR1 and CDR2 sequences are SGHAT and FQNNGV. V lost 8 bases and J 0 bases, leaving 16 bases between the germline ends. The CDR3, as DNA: TGTGCCAGCCCTTCCTCCGATCGTGCGAACACCGGGGAGCTGTTTTTT. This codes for CASPSSDRANTGELFF.

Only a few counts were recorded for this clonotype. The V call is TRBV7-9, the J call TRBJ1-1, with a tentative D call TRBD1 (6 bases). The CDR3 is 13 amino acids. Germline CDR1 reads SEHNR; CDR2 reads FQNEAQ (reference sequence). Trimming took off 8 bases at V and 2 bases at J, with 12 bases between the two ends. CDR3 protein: CASGQRFNTEAFF. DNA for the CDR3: TGTGCCAGCGGACAGCGATTCAACACTGAAGCTTTCTTT.

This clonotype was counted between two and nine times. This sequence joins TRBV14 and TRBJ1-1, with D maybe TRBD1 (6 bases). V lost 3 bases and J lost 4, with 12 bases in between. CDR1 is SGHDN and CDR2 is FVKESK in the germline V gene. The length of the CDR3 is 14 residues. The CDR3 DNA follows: TGTGCCAGCAGCCACAGGGGCCGCAGCACTGAAGCTTTCTTT. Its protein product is CASSHRGRSTEAFF.

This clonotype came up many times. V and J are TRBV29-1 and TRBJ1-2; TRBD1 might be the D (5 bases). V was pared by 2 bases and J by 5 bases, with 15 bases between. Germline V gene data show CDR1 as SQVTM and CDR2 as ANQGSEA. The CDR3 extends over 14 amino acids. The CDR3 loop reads CSVESGASQYGYTF. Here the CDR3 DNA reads TGCAGCGTTGAAAGTGGGGCCTCGCAGTATGGCTACACCTTC.

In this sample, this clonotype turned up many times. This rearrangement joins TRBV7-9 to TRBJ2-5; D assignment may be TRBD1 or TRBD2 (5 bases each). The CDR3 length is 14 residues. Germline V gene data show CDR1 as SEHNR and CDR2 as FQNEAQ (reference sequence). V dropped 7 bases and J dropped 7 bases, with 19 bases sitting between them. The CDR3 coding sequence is TGTGCCAGCACGGGGCAACTGCAATCTGGGACCCAGTACTTC. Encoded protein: CASTGQLQSGTQYF.

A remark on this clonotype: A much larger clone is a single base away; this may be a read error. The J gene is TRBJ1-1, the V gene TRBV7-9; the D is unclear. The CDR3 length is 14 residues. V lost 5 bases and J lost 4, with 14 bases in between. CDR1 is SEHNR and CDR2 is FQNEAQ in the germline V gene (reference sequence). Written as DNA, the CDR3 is TGTGCCAGCAGCCCGAATAAGAGGAGCACTGAAGCTTTCTTT. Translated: CASSPNKRSTEAFF.

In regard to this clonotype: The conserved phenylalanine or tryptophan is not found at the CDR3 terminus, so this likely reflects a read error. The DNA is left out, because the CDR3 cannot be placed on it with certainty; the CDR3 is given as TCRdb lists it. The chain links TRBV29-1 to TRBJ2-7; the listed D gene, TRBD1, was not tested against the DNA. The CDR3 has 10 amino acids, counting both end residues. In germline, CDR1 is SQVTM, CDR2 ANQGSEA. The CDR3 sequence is CSVEDQGALS.

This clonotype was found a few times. CDR3 coding DNA: TGTGCCAGCAGTACCGGACAGTTTGGCTACACCTTC. Translated: CASSTGQFGYTF. The chain carries TRBV6-2 or TRBV6-3 and TRBJ1-2; the D gene is possibly TRBD1 (6 bases). The V gene's germline CDR1 is MNHEY and CDR2 SVGEGT. The CDR3 is 12 residues long. V lost 5 bases, J lost 7 bases, and 11 bases lay in between.

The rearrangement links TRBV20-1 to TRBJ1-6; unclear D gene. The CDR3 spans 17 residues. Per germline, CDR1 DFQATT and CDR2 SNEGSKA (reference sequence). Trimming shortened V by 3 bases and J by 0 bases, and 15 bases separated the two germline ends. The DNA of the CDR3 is TGCAGTGCTAGTGGGAAACCCATCACCTCCTATAATTCACCCCTCCACTTT. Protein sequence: CSASGKPITSYNSPLHF.

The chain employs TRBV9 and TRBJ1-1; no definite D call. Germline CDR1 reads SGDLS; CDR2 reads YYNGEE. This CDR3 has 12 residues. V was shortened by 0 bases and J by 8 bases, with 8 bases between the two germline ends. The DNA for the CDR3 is TGTGCCAGCAGCGTAGATCGACTAGAAGCTTTCTTT. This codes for CASSVDRLEAFF. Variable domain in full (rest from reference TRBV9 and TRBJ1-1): DSGVTQTPKHLITATGQRVTLRCSPRSGDLSVYWYQQSLDQGLQFLIQYYNGEERAKGNILERFSAQQFPDLHSELNLSSLELGDSALYFCASSVDRLEAFFGQGTRLTVV.

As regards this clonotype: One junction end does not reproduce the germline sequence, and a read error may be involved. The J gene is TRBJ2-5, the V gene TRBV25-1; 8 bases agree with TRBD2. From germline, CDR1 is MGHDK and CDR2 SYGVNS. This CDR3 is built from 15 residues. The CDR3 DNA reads TGTACCAGTAGAGTGAGCGGGAGCTGGGAAGAGACCCAGTACTTC. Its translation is CTSRVSGSWEETQYF.

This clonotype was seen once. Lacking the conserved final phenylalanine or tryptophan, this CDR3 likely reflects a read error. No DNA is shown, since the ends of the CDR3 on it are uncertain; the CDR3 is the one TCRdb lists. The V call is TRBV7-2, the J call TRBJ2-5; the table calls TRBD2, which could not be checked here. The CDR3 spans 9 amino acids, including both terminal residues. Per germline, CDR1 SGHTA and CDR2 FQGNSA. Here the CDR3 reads CASRRGLAG.

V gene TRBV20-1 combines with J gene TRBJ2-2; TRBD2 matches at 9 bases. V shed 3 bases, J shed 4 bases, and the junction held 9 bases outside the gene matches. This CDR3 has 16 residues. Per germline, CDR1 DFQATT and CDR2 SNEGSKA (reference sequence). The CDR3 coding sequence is TGCAGTGCTAGGGGAGCGGGAGGTTCGGGCACCGGGGAGCTGTTTTTT. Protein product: CSARGAGGSGTGELFF.

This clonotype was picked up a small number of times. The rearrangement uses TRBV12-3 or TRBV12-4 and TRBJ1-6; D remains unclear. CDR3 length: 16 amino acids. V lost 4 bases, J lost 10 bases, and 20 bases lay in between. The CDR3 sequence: CASSYSGPRSLSPLHF. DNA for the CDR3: TGTGCCAGCAGTTACTCCGGGCCCCGGAGTTTATCACCCCTCCACTTT.

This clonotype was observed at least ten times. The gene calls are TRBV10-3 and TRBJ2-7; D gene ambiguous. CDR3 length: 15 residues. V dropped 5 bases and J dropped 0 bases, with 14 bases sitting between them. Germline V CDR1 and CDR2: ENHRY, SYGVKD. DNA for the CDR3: TGTGCCATCAGTCACAGCCCCATATCCTCCTACGAGCAGTACTTC. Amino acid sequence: CAISHSPISSYEQYF.

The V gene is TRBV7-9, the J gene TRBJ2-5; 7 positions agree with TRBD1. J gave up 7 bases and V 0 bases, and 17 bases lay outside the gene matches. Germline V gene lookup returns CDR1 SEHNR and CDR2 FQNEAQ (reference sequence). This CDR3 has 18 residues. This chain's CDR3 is CASSLATSITDRVGTQYF. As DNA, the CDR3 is TGTGCCAGCAGCTTAGCGACCTCAATAACAGACAGGGTCGGGACCCAGTACTTC.

The CDR3: CSASWLTNEKLFF. CDR3 nucleotide sequence: TGCAGTGCCTCGTGGCTTACTAATGAAAAACTGTTTTTT. J is TRBJ1-4 and V is TRBV20-1, with unresolved D. The CDR3 sequence is 13 residues long. CDR1 is DFQATT, CDR2 SNEGSKA, per germline (reference sequence). The V and J ends lost 6 bases and 2 bases respectively, with 10 bases between them.

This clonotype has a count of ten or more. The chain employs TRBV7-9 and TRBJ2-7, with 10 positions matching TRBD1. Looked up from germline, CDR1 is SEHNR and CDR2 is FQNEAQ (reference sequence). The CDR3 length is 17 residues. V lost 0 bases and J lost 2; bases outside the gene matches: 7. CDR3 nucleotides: TGTGCCAGCAGCTTAGCGACCGGGACAGGGGTTACCTACGAGCAGTACTTC. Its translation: CASSLATGTGVTYEQYF.

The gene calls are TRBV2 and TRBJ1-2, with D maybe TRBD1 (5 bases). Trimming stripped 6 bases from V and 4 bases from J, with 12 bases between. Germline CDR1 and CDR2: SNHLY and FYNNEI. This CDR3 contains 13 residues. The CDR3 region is CASRGLDSYGYTF. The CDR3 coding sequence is TGTGCCAGCAGGGGGCTTGACAGCTATGGCTACACCTTC.

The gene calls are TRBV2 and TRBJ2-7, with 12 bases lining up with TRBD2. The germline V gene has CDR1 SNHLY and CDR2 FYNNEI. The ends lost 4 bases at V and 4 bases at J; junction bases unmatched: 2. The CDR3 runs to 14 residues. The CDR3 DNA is TGTGCCAGCAGTGGACTAGCGGGAGAGTACGAGCAGTACTTC. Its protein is CASSGLAGEYEQYF.